This TCR beta chain was observed in a study of T cells in localized non-small cell lung cancer. Sequencing was performed with immunoSEQ multiplex PCR; in TCRdb, only in-frame clones are kept and a portion is missing. This sample has some 21,000 clones, with about nine tenths found just once. Per the germline V gene, CDR1 is LNHDA and CDR2 is SQIVND (reference sequence). The CDR3 runs 15 residues. The ends were cut back, 0 bases at V and 3 bases at J, with 12 bases in the middle. For this clone: Its antigen is not identified.

Study observations and caveats: The study sequenced only one region of the tumor. As a result, intratumor heterogeneity could not be excluded and remains possible. Uninvolved adjacent lung had higher T cell clonality than tumor and all other tissues. Elevated blood T cell density was associated with longer overall survival. For the top 100 tumor clones, a median roughly 56 also appeared in adjacent lung.

The specimen comprised peripheral blood, sampled before any cancer treatment. The rearrangement links TRBV19 to TRBJ2-7, with D perhaps assigned TRBD1 or TRBD2 (6 bases each). The origin of this receptor is a man aged 40-75 years with stage I lung adenocarcinoma. CDR3 DNA sequence: TGTGCCAGTAGTATAGAACCGGGGGACATCTACGAGCAGTACTTC. Encoded protein: CASSIEPGDIYEQYF.